These T cell receptor beta chains were read from a single sample in a study of blood T cell repertoires in COVID-19. Profiling relied on immunoSEQ multiplex PCR, and the TCRdb table lists in-frame clones only, not all of them. Of nearly 65,000 clones listed, about 88% are singletons. Source material: peripheral blood. These receptors were obtained from a human donor in a cohort sampled during active COVID-19. Each CDR3 is given with its conserved first and last residue. Each record gives: CDR3 DNA, CDR3 protein, V gene, D gene, clone size, J gene. A D gene is named only where the DNA matches it firmly. The size entry is marked missing in some rows and otherwise reads once, few, many or a size class.

TGTGCCAGCAGGTCCGGGGGCTCTGGGGCCAACGTCCTGACTTTC	CASRSGGSGANVLTF	TRBV7-2	.	once	TRBJ2-6
TGTGCCAGCAGTTCAACCCAGACGGGAGGCTACGAGCAGTACTTC	CASSSTQTGGYEQYF	TRBV27	TRBD2	.	TRBJ2-7
TGTGCCAGCAGCCAAGATGTCACAGGGGCCTACACCTTC	CASSQDVTGAYTF	TRBV4-2	TRBD1	.	TRBJ1-2
TGTGCCAGCAGCTTAACCATAGCGGGCGACCACTCCCGCAATGAGCAGTTCTTC	CASSLTIAGDHSRNEQFF	TRBV11-2	TRBD2	.	TRBJ2-1
TGTGCCAGCAGCGTAGTAATGAACACTGAAGCTTTCTTT	CASSVVMNTEAFF	TRBV9	.	.	TRBJ1-1
TGTGCCAGCTCACCATTTTTGGTGGGGGGAGACGGGACAGGGAACAATGAGCAGTTCTTC	CASSPFLVGGDGTGNNEQFF	TRBV18	TRBD1	.	TRBJ2-1
TGTGCCAGCAGCTTGGTCCAGACTCTCGGGGGCTACACCTTC	CASSLVQTLGGYTF	TRBV5-6	.	once	TRBJ1-2
TGTGCCAGCTCACGCGCAGGTCCGAACACTGAAGCTTTCTTT	CASSRAGPNTEAFF	TRBV18	.	.	TRBJ1-1
TGTGCCAGCAGCTTATCTCCCGACACAAATCAGCCCCAGCATTTT	CASSLSPDTNQPQHF	TRBV7-9	.	.	TRBJ1-5
TGTGCCAGCAGTTACTCGGGCGCGGGACTAGCGGGATATGAGCAGTTCTTC	CASSYSGAGLAGYEQFF	TRBV6-2/TRBV6-3	TRBD2	.	TRBJ2-1
TGTGCCAGCACCCTGGAGGACCGGGACAGCGACTCCTACGAGCAGTACTTC	CASTLEDRDSDSYEQYF	TRBV2	TRBD1	.	TRBJ2-7
TGTGCCAGCAGCGTCACCGGGACATCACTCGACGAGCAGTACTTC	CASSVTGTSLDEQYF	TRBV9	.	.	TRBJ2-7
TGTGCCAGCATCCTACCGGGACAGGGCCACACCGGGGAGCTGTTTTTT	CASILPGQGHTGELFF	TRBV6-6	TRBD1	.	TRBJ2-2
TGTGCCATCAGTTCCCCCGAGCGGGAGGGGGTGCAGTACTTC	CAISSPEREGVQYF	TRBV10-3	TRBD2	few	TRBJ2-7
TGCGCCAGCAGTTTGACGCTAGAAAGCAATGAGCAGTTCTTC	CASSLTLESNEQFF	TRBV10-2	.	.	TRBJ2-1
TGCGCCAGCAGCCAAGTTCCTAGCGGCTACGAGCAGTACTTC	CASSQVPSGYEQYF	TRBV4-3	TRBD2	.	TRBJ2-7
TGTGCCAGCAGTTTCCTGGCGGACTACGAGCAGTACTTC	CASSFLADYEQYF	TRBV7-9	.	.	TRBJ2-7
TGTGCCAGCAGCCCCAAAGCTAGCGGGACGCAAGAGACCCAGTACTTC	CASSPKASGTQETQYF	TRBV5-8	TRBD2	.	TRBJ2-5
TGTGCCACCAGTGATCCGGGGGGGGCTGGGGCCAACGTCCTGACTTTC	CATSDPGGAGANVLTF	TRBV24-1	TRBD2	once	TRBJ2-6
TGTGCCAGCAGCACCGGACAGGGTCAAGAGACCCAGTACTTC	CASSTGQGQETQYF	TRBV13	TRBD1	.	TRBJ2-5
TGTGCCTGGAGTGTAGGACAGGGGGCAGGCGAGCAGTACTTC	CAWSVGQGAGEQYF	TRBV30	TRBD1	.	TRBJ2-7
TGCGCCAGCAGCCAAGAGGCATATCAGCCCCAGCATTTT	CASSQEAYQPQHF	TRBV4-1	.	.	TRBJ1-5
TGTGCCAGCAGCCCAGATTTCGGGGTCTATGGCTACACCTTC	CASSPDFGVYGYTF	TRBV3-1/TRBV3-2	.	.	TRBJ1-2
TGTGCCTGGAGGGTTTCAGGGGCTGGGACTGAAGCTTTCTTT	CAWRVSGAGTEAFF	TRBV30	.	.	TRBJ1-1
TGTGCCAGCAGCGCCCAACTAGCGATACAAGAGACCCAGTACTTC	CASSAQLAIQETQYF	TRBV5-5	TRBD2	.	TRBJ2-5
TGTGCCAGCAGTTTGGGCAGGGTCTACGAGCAGTACTTC	CASSLGRVYEQYF	TRBV7-2	.	.	TRBJ2-7
TGCAGCGTTGAAGTTGGGGCTAGCGGGACCTCCTACAATGAGCAGTTCTTC	CSVEVGASGTSYNEQFF	TRBV29-1	TRBD2	.	TRBJ2-1
TGCGCCAGCAGCCAATCGTTTCCCGGACAGTACGAGCAGTACTTC	CASSQSFPGQYEQYF	TRBV4-1	.	.	TRBJ2-7
TGTGCCTGGAGTGTTACAGCGAACACTGAAGCTTTCTTT	CAWSVTANTEAFF	TRBV30	.	.	TRBJ1-1
TGTGCCAGTAGAGGGACAGGGGGGGGCTACACCTTC	CASRGTGGGYTF	TRBV3-1/TRBV3-2	TRBD1	.	TRBJ1-2
TGTGCCAGTAGTTTGGGACAGGGGCCAAACTACGAGCAGTACTTC	CASSLGQGPNYEQYF	TRBV19	TRBD1	.	TRBJ2-7
TGTGCCAGCAGTGGGACAGTTACTAATGAAAAACTGTTTTTT	CASSGTVTNEKLFF	TRBV6-6	TRBD1	.	TRBJ1-4
TGCAGTGCTCCCCTATCCTATGGCTACACCTTC	CSAPLSYGYTF	TRBV20-1	.	.	TRBJ1-2
TGTGCCACCAGTGATTTAAACAGCCAGCCCCAGCATTTT	CATSDLNSQPQHF	TRBV24-1	.	.	TRBJ1-5
TGCGCCAGCAGCCGCGAGGGGACTACGGTGGTAAATGAGCAGTTCTTC	CASSREGTTVVNEQFF	TRBV5-1	TRBD2	.	TRBJ2-1
TGTGCCAGCACCTTCTCTCCGGACTACTCCTACGAGCAGTACTTC	CASTFSPDYSYEQYF	TRBV5-6	.	.	TRBJ2-7
TGTGCCAGCAGTTCTCCGGGACAGAACTATGGCTACACCTTC	CASSSPGQNYGYTF	TRBV25-1	TRBD1	few	TRBJ1-2
TGTGCCAGCAGCCGTAGACAGGTTCGTAATGAGCAGTTCTTC	CASSRRQVRNEQFF	TRBV28	.	.	TRBJ2-1
TGTGCCAGCAGTTTAACGGACTATGGCTACACCTTC	CASSLTDYGYTF	TRBV28	.	.	TRBJ1-2
TGTGCCAGCAGCGCCCGGACTAGCGGGGAGAGGATACCCTACAATGAGCAGTTCTTC	CASSARTSGERIPYNEQFF	TRBV9	TRBD2	once	TRBJ2-1